These T cell receptor beta chains were read from a single sample in a study of T cell responses to AZD1222 COVID-19 vaccine. Assay: immunoSEQ multiplex PCR; the TCRdb copy retains only in-frame clones and omits some. The repertoire holds some 80,000 clones, with about 83% as singletons. The sample consisted of peripheral blood, taken on day 0 of AZD1222 vaccination. All receptors come from an adult in good health. The CDR3 runs from the conserved cysteine through the conserved F or W. The order of the fields is V gene, clone size, J gene, CDR3 protein. Expanded clones are given a class, and other clones once, few, many or no size at all.

TRBV11-3,.,TRBJ2-2,CASSSGQGYAGELFF
TRBV2,.,TRBJ2-2,CASSENGELFF
TRBV6-5,.,TRBJ1-1,CASNTSPLMGAFF
TRBV5-1,.,TRBJ1-2,CASSLGSPGSYGYTF
TRBV5-1,.,TRBJ2-5,CASSPVNTVQETQYF
TRBV9,.,TRBJ2-5,CASSDLEETQYF
TRBV5-1,.,TRBJ1-2,CASSLGAGGDYGYTF
TRBV6-5,once,TRBJ1-2,CASSQTGSYGYTF
TRBV19,.,TRBJ2-6,CASSLGRVQGANVLTF
TRBV30,.,TRBJ2-6,CAWSVVPGANVLTF
TRBV10-3,.,TRBJ2-3,CAISDATGKDTQYF
TRBV7-2,once,TRBJ2-3,CASSLYSRQGTDTQYF
TRBV14,.,TRBJ2-5,CASSQALAGGPGTQYF
TRBV9,.,TRBJ2-3,CASSVRSGADTQYF
TRBV23-1,.,TRBJ1-1,CASGRLGAGQWNTEAFF
TRBV11-2,once,TRBJ2-7,CASSSFRGESPPYEQYF
TRBV9,.,TRBJ2-7,CASSNGQSAYEQYF
TRBV21-1,.,TRBJ1-3,CASTESGNTIYF
TRBV2,many,TRBJ1-2,CASREQGPSNGYTF
TRBV12-5,.,TRBJ2-3,CASGLAGLAGGPSTDTQYF
TRBV7-3,.,TRBJ1-5,CASSSQGGQPQHF
TRBV5-1,once,TRBJ2-1,CASSLEPSGGNEQFF
TRBV14,once,TRBJ1-2,CASSQGHGYGYTF
TRBV5-1,once,TRBJ1-1,CASSSSTGRPITEAFF
TRBV28,.,TRBJ1-3,CASSLTASGNTIYF
TRBV19,.,TRBJ2-2,CASNTKGELFF
TRBV14,.,TRBJ2-7,CASSQVSYRARVYF
TRBV5-1,.,TRBJ2-7,CASSLNSGPTYEQYF